The present T cell receptor beta chain was sequenced within a study of T cells in Graves' hyperthyroidism and ophthalmopathy. Findings of the study overall: Ophthalmopathy was distinguished from stable hyperthyroidism by 13 V-J signatures.

Germline V lookup: CDR1 MDHEN, CDR2 SYDVKM. This CDR3 is 14 amino acids long. J gave up 6 bases and V 6 bases, and 8 bases lay outside the gene matches. It was RNA transcripts that yielded the amplified TCR beta CDR3 regions. During a first-round RT-PCR of the TCR CDR3, the HTBI primer set was used. TCRdb analysed the multiplex PCR reads with MiXCR anew, one entry per CDR3 protein. The repertoire includes 250,000 to 300,000 distinct CDR3 sequences, approximately 14% of them detected once, and roughly 7.9% sits in the top ten. The sample holds many counts of this clonotype. The antigen remains unidentified.

The sequencing sample was made of blood. The receptor's source is a woman between 40 and 50 years old with Graves' hyperthyroidism. This sequence joins TRBV28 and TRBJ2-7; 10 nucleotides match TRBD1. The CDR3 DNA follows: TGTGCCAGCAGCCCGACAGGGGGCGGTTTCGAGCAGTACTTC. Its translation: CASSPTGGGFEQYF. The whole variable domain, remainder taken from reference TRBV28 and TRBJ2-7, is DVKVTQSSRYLVKRTGEKVFLECVQDMDHENMFWYRQDPGLGLRLIYFSYDVKMKEKGDIPEGYSVSREKKERFSLILESASTNQTSMYLCASSPTGGGFEQYFGPGTRLTVT.